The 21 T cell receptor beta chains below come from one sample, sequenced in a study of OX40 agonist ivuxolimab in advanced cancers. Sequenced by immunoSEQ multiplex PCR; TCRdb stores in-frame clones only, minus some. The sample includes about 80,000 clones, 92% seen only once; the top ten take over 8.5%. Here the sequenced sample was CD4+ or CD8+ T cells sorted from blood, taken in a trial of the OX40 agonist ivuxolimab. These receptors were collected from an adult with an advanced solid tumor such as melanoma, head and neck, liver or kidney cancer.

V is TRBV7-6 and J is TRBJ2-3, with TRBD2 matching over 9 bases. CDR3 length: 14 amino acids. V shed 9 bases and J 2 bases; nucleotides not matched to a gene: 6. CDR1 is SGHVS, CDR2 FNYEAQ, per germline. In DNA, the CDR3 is TGTGCCAGTCGGACTAGCGCGTTCACAGATACGCAGTATTTT. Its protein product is CASRTSAFTDTQYF.

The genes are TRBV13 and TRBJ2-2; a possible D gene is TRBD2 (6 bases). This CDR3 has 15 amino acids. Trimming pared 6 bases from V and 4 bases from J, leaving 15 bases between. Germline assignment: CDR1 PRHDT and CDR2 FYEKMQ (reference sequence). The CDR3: CASRHTSFSTGELFF. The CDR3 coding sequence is TGTGCCAGCAGGCATACTAGCTTCTCCACCGGGGAGCTGTTTTTT.

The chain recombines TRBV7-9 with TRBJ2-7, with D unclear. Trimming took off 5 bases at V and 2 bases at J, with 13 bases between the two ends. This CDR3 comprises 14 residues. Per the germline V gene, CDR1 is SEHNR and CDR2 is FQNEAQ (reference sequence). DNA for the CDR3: TGTGCCAGCAGCCCCGACGGCAGCCCCTACGAGCAGTACTTC. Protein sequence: CASSPDGSPYEQYF.

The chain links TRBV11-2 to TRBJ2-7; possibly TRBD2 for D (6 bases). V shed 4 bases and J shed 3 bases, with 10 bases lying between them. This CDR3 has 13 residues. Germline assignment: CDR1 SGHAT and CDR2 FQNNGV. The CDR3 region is CASSSGLYYEQYF. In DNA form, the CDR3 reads TGTGCCAGCAGCTCGGGACTTTACTACGAGCAGTACTTC.

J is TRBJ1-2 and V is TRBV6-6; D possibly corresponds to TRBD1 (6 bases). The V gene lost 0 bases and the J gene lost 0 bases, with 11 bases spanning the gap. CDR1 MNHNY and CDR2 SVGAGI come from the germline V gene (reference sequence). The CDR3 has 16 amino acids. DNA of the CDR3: TGTGCCAGCAGTTACTCGTTAGAGGGGGCTAACTATGGCTACACCTTC. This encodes CASSYSLEGANYGYTF.

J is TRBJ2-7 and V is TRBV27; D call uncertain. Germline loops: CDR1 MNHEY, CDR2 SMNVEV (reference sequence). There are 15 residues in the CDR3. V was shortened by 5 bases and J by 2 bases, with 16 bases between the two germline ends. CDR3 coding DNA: TGTGCCAGCAGTCCGTGGTTAGGTTCACCCTACGAGCAGTACTTC. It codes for CASSPWLGSPYEQYF.

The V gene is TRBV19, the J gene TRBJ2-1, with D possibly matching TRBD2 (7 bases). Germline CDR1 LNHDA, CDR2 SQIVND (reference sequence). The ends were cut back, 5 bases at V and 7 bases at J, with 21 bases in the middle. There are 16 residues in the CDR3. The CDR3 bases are TGTGCCAGTAGTCTGTTTTCGGGGGGCCTGGGAAATGAGCAGTTCTTC. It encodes CASSLFSGGLGNEQFF.

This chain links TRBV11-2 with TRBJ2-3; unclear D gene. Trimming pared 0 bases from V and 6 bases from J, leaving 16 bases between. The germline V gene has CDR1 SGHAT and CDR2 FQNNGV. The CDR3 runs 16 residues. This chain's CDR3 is CASSLDPAAVADTQYF. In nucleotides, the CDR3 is TGTGCCAGCAGCTTAGATCCGGCCGCTGTGGCGGATACGCAGTATTTT. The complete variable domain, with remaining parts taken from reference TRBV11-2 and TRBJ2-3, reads EAGVAQSPRYKIIEKRQSVAFWCNPISGHATLYWYQQILGQGPKLLIQFQNNGVVDDSQLPKDRFSAERLKGVDSTLKIQPAKLEDSAVYLCASSLDPAAVADTQYFGPGTRLTVL.

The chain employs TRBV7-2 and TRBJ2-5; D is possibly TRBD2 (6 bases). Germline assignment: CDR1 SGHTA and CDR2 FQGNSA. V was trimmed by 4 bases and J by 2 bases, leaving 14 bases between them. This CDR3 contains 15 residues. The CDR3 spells CASSSPPTRQETQYF. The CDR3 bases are TGTGCCAGCAGCTCCCCCCCGACTAGACAAGAGACCCAGTACTTC.

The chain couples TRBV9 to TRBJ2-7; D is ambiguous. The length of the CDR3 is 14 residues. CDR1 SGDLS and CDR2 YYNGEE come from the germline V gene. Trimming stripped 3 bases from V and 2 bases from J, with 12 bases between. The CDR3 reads CASSALDGPYEQYF. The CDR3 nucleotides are TGTGCCAGCAGCGCCCTGGACGGACCCTACGAGCAGTACTTC. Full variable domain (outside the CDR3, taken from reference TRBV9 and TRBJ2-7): DSGVTQTPKHLITATGQRVTLRCSPRSGDLSVYWYQQSLDQGLQFLIQYYNGEERAKGNILERFSAQQFPDLHSELNLSSLELGDSALYFCASSALDGPYEQYFGPGTRLTVT.

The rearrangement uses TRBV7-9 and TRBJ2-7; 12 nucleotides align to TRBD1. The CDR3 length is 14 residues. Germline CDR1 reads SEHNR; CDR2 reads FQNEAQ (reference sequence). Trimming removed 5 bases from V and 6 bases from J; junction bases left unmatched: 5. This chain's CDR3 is CASSPGTGGGEQYF. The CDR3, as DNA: TGTGCCAGCAGCCCAGGGACAGGGGGCGGCGAGCAGTACTTC. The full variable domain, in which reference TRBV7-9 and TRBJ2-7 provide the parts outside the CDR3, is DTGVSQNPRHKITKRGQNVTFRCDPISEHNRLYWYRQTLGQGPEFLTYFQNEAQLEKSRLLSDRFSAERPKGSFSTLEIQRTEQGDSAMYLCASSPGTGGGEQYFGPGTRLTVT.

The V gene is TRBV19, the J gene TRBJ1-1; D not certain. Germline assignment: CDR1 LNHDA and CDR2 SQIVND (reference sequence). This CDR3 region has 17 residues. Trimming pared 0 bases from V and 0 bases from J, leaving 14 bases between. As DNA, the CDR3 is TGTGCCAGTAGTATAGATCTATGGCGGCAGATGAACACTGAAGCTTTCTTT. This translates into CASSIDLWRQMNTEAFF.

The CDR3 nucleotides read TGTGCCATCAGTGAGTCACTTGACAGGGCTAATTCACCCCTCCACTTT. It is translated as CAISESLDRANSPLHF. The chain is built from TRBV10-3 and TRBJ1-6, with 7 bases fitting TRBD1. The V segment lost 0 bases and the J segment 6 bases; nucleotides outside the gene matches: 5. Germline CDR1 reads ENHRY; CDR2 reads SYGVKD. This CDR3 is 16 amino acids long.

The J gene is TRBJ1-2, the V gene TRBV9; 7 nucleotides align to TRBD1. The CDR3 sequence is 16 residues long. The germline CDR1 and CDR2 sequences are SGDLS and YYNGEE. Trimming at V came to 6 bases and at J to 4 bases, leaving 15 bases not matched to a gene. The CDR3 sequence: CASNTDREGFGYGYTF. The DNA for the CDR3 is TGTGCCAGCAACACTGACAGGGAGGGCTTTGGCTATGGCTACACCTTC.

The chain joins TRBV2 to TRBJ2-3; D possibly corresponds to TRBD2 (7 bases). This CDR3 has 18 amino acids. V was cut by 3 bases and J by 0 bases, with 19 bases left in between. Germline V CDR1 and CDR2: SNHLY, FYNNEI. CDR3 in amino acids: CASSDSRGAGWSTDTQYF. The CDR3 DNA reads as TGTGCCAGCAGTGACAGTCGGGGGGCGGGGTGGAGCACAGATACGCAGTATTTT.

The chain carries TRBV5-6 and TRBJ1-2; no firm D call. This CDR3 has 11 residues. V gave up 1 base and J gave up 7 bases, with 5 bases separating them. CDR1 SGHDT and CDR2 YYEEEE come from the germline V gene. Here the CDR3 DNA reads TGTGCCAGCAGCTTGTCGGGTGGCTACACCTTC. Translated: CASSLSGGYTF. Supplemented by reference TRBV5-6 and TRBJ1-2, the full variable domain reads DAGVTQSPTHLIKTRGQQVTLRCSPKSGHDTVSWYQQALGQGPQFIFQYYEEEERQRGNFPDRFSGHQFPNYSSELNVNALLLGDSALYLCASSLSGGYTFGSGTRLTVV.

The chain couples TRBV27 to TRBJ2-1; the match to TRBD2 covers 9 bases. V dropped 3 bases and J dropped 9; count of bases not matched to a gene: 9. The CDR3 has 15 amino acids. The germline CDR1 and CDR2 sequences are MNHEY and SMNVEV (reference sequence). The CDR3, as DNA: TGTGCCAGCAGTTTGCCTAGCGGGGTTGGTGGTGAGCAGTTCTTC. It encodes CASSLPSGVGGEQFF.

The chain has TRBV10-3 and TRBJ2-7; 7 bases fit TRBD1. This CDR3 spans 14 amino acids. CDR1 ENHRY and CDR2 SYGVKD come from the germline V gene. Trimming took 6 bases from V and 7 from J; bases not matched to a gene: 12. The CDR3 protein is CAIRAGTASKEQYF. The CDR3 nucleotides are TGTGCCATCAGGGCCGGGACAGCGTCCAAGGAGCAGTACTTC.

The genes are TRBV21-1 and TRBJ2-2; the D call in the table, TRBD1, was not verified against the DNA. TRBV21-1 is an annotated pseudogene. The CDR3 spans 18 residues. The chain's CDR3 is CASSPTRDREVETGELFF. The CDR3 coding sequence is TGTGCCAGCAGCCCGACCAGGGACAGGGAGGTGGAGACCGGGGAGCTGTTTTTT.

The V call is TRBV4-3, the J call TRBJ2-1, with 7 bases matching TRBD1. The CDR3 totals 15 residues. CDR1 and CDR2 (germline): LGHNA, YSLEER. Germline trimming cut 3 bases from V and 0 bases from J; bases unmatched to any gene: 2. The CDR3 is CASSQDRSSYNEQFF. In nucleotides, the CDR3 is TGCGCCAGCAGCCAGGACAGGTCCTCCTACAATGAGCAGTTCTTC.

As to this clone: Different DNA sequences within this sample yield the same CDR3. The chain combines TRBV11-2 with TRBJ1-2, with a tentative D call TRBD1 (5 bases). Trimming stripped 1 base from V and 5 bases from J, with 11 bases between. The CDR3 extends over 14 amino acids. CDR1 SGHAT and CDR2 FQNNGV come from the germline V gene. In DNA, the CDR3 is TGTGCCAGCAGCTTAGGACAAGGGACTTATGGCTACACCTTC. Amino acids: CASSLGQGTYGYTF.